This is a list of T cell receptor beta chains from one sample in a study of OX40 agonist ivuxolimab in advanced cancers. The protocol was immunoSEQ multiplex PCR, while the TCRdb copy is restricted to in-frame clones and leaves out a portion. Of about 83,000 clones in the sample, about 90% were seen once. Sequenced material: CD4+ or CD8+ T cells sorted from blood, taken in a trial of the OX40 agonist ivuxolimab. These receptors were taken from an adult with an advanced solid tumor such as melanoma, head and neck, liver or kidney cancer. Both conserved end residues are part of each CDR3. The D gene is left open where the match is weak. Expanded clones are given a class, and other clones once, few, many or no size at all.

v_gene: TRBV7-8; d_gene: TRBD2; abundance: NA; j_gene: TRBJ2-7; CDR3aa: CASSPPRGGNTYEQYF; CDR3nt: TGTGCCAGCAGCCCCCCTCGCGGGGGGAACACCTACGAGCAGTACTTC
v_gene: TRBV6-1; d_gene: NA; abundance: NA; j_gene: TRBJ2-3; CDR3aa: CASSEGMGADTQYF; CDR3nt: TGTGCCAGCAGTGAAGGGATGGGCGCAGATACGCAGTATTTT
v_gene: TRBV2; d_gene: NA; abundance: NA; j_gene: TRBJ1-1; CDR3aa: CASSEFGFKNTEAFF; CDR3nt: TGTGCCAGCAGTGAATTTGGTTTTAAAAACACTGAAGCTTTCTTT
v_gene: TRBV11-2; d_gene: TRBD2; abundance: NA; j_gene: TRBJ2-1; CDR3aa: CASSIDWAPGLAGWVEQFF; CDR3nt: TGTGCCAGCAGCATCGACTGGGCACCGGGACTAGCGGGATGGGTTGAGCAGTTCTTC
v_gene: TRBV28; d_gene: NA; abundance: few; j_gene: TRBJ1-2; CDR3aa: CASSWGGADYGYTF; CDR3nt: TGTGCCAGCAGTTGGGGGGGGGCGGACTATGGCTACACCTTC
v_gene: TRBV4-1; d_gene: NA; abundance: NA; j_gene: TRBJ2-2; CDR3aa: CASSQESNTGELFF; CDR3nt: TGCGCCAGCAGCCAGGAGTCGAACACCGGGGAGCTGTTTTTT
v_gene: TRBV6-1; d_gene: NA; abundance: NA; j_gene: TRBJ2-1; CDR3aa: CASRVRTTDEQFF; CDR3nt: TGTGCCAGCAGGGTCAGGACAACCGATGAGCAGTTCTTC
v_gene: TRBV25-1; d_gene: NA; abundance: NA; j_gene: TRBJ1-6; CDR3aa: CASSEYGSYNSPLHF; CDR3nt: TGTGCCAGCAGTGAATATGGTAGTTATAATTCACCCCTCCACTTT
v_gene: TRBV6-5; d_gene: NA; abundance: once; j_gene: TRBJ2-3; CDR3aa: CASSYSALRTDTQYF; CDR3nt: TGTGCCAGCAGTTACTCTGCCTTACGCACAGATACGCAGTATTTT
v_gene: TRBV19; d_gene: TRBD2; abundance: NA; j_gene: TRBJ2-1; CDR3aa: CASSTTSGTYNEQFF; CDR3nt: TGTGCCAGTAGTACTACTAGCGGGACCTACAATGAGCAGTTCTTC
v_gene: TRBV28; d_gene: TRBD1; abundance: NA; j_gene: TRBJ1-5; CDR3aa: CASSPTTGVDQPQHF; CDR3nt: TGTGCCAGCAGTCCGACGACAGGGGTGGATCAGCCCCAGCATTTT
v_gene: TRBV6-5; d_gene: NA; abundance: once; j_gene: TRBJ2-7; CDR3aa: CASSPQGTEQYF; CDR3nt: TGTGCCAGCAGTCCACAGGGAACCGAGCAGTACTTC
v_gene: TRBV13; d_gene: TRBD2; abundance: NA; j_gene: TRBJ2-3; CDR3aa: CASSLVGGRPTDTQYF; CDR3nt: TGTGCCAGCAGCTTAGTCGGCGGGAGACCCACAGATACGCAGTATTTT
v_gene: TRBV11-2; d_gene: NA; abundance: NA; j_gene: TRBJ1-6; CDR3aa: CASSLGIVNSPLHF; CDR3nt: TGTGCCAGCAGCTTAGGGATAGTTAATTCACCCCTCCACTTT
v_gene: TRBV9; d_gene: TRBD2; abundance: NA; j_gene: TRBJ2-1; CDR3aa: CASSPPYGRLYNEQFF; CDR3nt: TGTGCCAGCAGCCCCCCCTACGGGAGGCTGTACAATGAGCAGTTCTTC
v_gene: TRBV6-1; d_gene: NA; abundance: NA; j_gene: TRBJ2-7; CDR3aa: CASSEFSASYEQYF; CDR3nt: TGTGCCAGCAGTGAATTCTCTGCCTCCTACGAGCAGTACTTC
v_gene: TRBV15; d_gene: NA; abundance: NA; j_gene: TRBJ2-1; CDR3aa: CATSGASDNEQFF; CDR3nt: TGTGCCACCAGCGGCGCCTCAGACAATGAGCAGTTCTTC
v_gene: TRBV9; d_gene: NA; abundance: NA; j_gene: TRBJ1-3; CDR3aa: CASSVAGTSGNTIYF; CDR3nt: TGTGCCAGCAGCGTAGCCGGGACCTCTGGAAACACCATATATTTT
v_gene: TRBV5-4; d_gene: NA; abundance: NA; j_gene: TRBJ2-3; CDR3aa: CASSRNVDTQYF; CDR3nt: TGTGCCAGCAGCCGGAATGTGGATACGCAGTATTTT
v_gene: TRBV7-3; d_gene: NA; abundance: NA; j_gene: TRBJ2-3; CDR3aa: CASSLTTGTDTQYF; CDR3nt: TGTGCCAGCAGCTTAACGACAGGCACAGATACGCAGTATTTT
v_gene: TRBV11-3; d_gene: NA; abundance: few; j_gene: TRBJ2-2; CDR3aa: CASSPMNTGELFF; CDR3nt: TGTGCCAGCAGCCCAATGAACACCGGGGAGCTGTTTTTT
v_gene: TRBV5-4; d_gene: NA; abundance: NA; j_gene: TRBJ2-2; CDR3aa: CASSPLFDSIGGPGELFF; CDR3nt: TGTGCCAGCAGCCCCCTCTTTGACTCAATAGGGGGGCCCGGGGAGCTGTTTTTT
v_gene: TRBV19; d_gene: TRBD1; abundance: NA; j_gene: TRBJ1-2; CDR3aa: CASDGTGRYYGYTF; CDR3nt: TGTGCCAGCGACGGGACAGGGAGATACTATGGCTACACCTTC
v_gene: TRBV7-9; d_gene: NA; abundance: NA; j_gene: TRBJ2-3; CDR3aa: CATGPSGTQYF; CDR3nt: TGTGCCACCGGCCCAAGCGGTACGCAGTATTTT
v_gene: TRBV5-4; d_gene: NA; abundance: NA; j_gene: TRBJ2-7; CDR3aa: CASSLYVTPYEQYF; CDR3nt: TGTGCCAGCAGCTTGTACGTGACACCCTACGAGCAGTACTTC
v_gene: TRBV30; d_gene: NA; abundance: NA; j_gene: TRBJ1-2; CDR3aa: CAWSGVGFGYGYTF; CDR3nt: TGTGCCTGGAGTGGGGTAGGGTTTGGCTATGGCTACACCTTC
v_gene: TRBV6-5; d_gene: NA; abundance: NA; j_gene: TRBJ1-1; CDR3aa: CAVRRGRNTEAFF; CDR3nt: TGTGCCGTCCGTCGGGGACGGAACACTGAAGCTTTCTTT
v_gene: TRBV13; d_gene: TRBD2; abundance: NA; j_gene: TRBJ2-1; CDR3aa: CASSTTGTSGRMVRNEQFF; CDR3nt: TGTGCCAGCAGCACCACCGGGACTAGCGGGAGGATGGTGCGGAATGAGCAGTTCTTC
v_gene: TRBV2; d_gene: NA; abundance: NA; j_gene: TRBJ1-3; CDR3aa: CASSLQLSGNTIYF; CDR3nt: TGTGCCAGCAGCCTACAGCTCTCTGGAAACACCATATATTTT
v_gene: TRBV28; d_gene: TRBD1; abundance: NA; j_gene: TRBJ1-6; CDR3aa: CASRGLPTGYNSPLHF; CDR3nt: TGTGCCAGCAGGGGACTACCGACAGGGTATAATTCACCCCTCCACTTT
v_gene: TRBV15; d_gene: NA; abundance: NA; j_gene: TRBJ1-1; CDR3aa: CATSGWGGNMNTEAFF; CDR3nt: TGTGCCACCAGCGGGTGGGGCGGGAACATGAACACTGAAGCTTTCTTT
v_gene: TRBV30; d_gene: NA; abundance: NA; j_gene: TRBJ2-3; CDR3aa: CAWNLADTQYF; CDR3nt: TGTGCCTGGAACCTGGCAGATACGCAGTATTTT
v_gene: TRBV30; d_gene: TRBD1; abundance: NA; j_gene: TRBJ1-5; CDR3aa: CAWRGQGGNQPQHF; CDR3nt: TGTGCCTGGAGAGGACAGGGCGGCAATCAGCCCCAGCATTTT
v_gene: TRBV28; d_gene: TRBD1; abundance: NA; j_gene: TRBJ1-2; CDR3aa: CASYGQGALSNYGYTF; CDR3nt: TGTGCCAGCTATGGGCAGGGGGCTCTTTCTAACTATGGCTACACCTTC
v_gene: TRBV7-8; d_gene: TRBD2; abundance: NA; j_gene: TRBJ2-1; CDR3aa: CASSLGGTSETYNEQFF; CDR3nt: TGTGCCAGCAGCTTAGGTGGGACTAGCGAGACCTACAATGAGCAGTTCTTC
v_gene: TRBV28; d_gene: TRBD1; abundance: NA; j_gene: TRBJ2-7; CDR3aa: CASSFLGTGRDEQYF; CDR3nt: TGTGCCAGCAGTTTCTTGGGGACAGGGCGCGACGAGCAGTACTTC
v_gene: TRBV6-1; d_gene: NA; abundance: NA; j_gene: TRBJ1-2; CDR3aa: CASSWKGVGGYTF; CDR3nt: TGTGCCAGCAGCTGGAAGGGGGTTGGTGGCTACACCTTC
v_gene: TRBV13; d_gene: NA; abundance: NA; j_gene: TRBJ2-3; CDR3aa: CASSFGRDTQYF; CDR3nt: TGTGCCAGCAGCTTTGGGAGAGATACGCAGTATTTT
v_gene: TRBV19; d_gene: NA; abundance: NA; j_gene: TRBJ2-4; CDR3aa: CASSGRTDYIQYF; CDR3nt: TGTGCCAGTAGTGGCCGGACAGATTACATTCAGTACTTC
v_gene: TRBV27; d_gene: NA; abundance: NA; j_gene: TRBJ2-1; CDR3aa: CASSLLGGSNEQFF; CDR3nt: TGTGCCAGCAGTTTGTTAGGGGGAAGCAATGAGCAGTTCTTC
v_gene: TRBV4-3; d_gene: NA; abundance: once; j_gene: TRBJ2-1; CDR3aa: CASSQDPPSSYNEQFF; CDR3nt: TGCGCCAGCAGCCAAGATCCACCCAGCTCCTACAATGAGCAGTTCTTC
v_gene: TRBV30; d_gene: TRBD1; abundance: NA; j_gene: TRBJ2-1; CDR3aa: CAWSAAGGQFF; CDR3nt: TGTGCCTGGAGTGCGGCAGGGGGGCAGTTCTTC
v_gene: TRBV6-5; d_gene: NA; abundance: NA; j_gene: TRBJ1-4; CDR3aa: CASSLAGTAEEKLFF; CDR3nt: TGTGCCAGCAGTCTGGCCGGGACGGCGGAGGAAAAACTGTTTTTT
v_gene: TRBV21-1; d_gene: NA; abundance: NA; j_gene: TRBJ2-3; CDR3aa: CASSKDQTSAADTQYF; CDR3nt: TGTGCCAGCAGCAAAGATCAGACTAGCGCCGCGGATACGCAGTATTTT
v_gene: TRBV27; d_gene: NA; abundance: NA; j_gene: TRBJ2-1; CDR3aa: CASRASGGEQFF; CDR3nt: TGTGCCAGCAGGGCGTCTGGGGGTGAGCAGTTCTTC
v_gene: TRBV27; d_gene: TRBD1; abundance: NA; j_gene: TRBJ1-1; CDR3aa: CAVGTDREAFF; CDR3nt: TGTGCCGTAGGGACAGATCGTGAAGCTTTCTTT
v_gene: TRBV28; d_gene: NA; abundance: NA; j_gene: TRBJ2-1; CDR3aa: CASSLLGTLNEQFF; CDR3nt: TGTGCCAGCAGTTTACTTGGGACTTTAAATGAGCAGTTCTTC
v_gene: TRBV7-9; d_gene: NA; abundance: NA; j_gene: TRBJ2-1; CDR3aa: CASSPGQYSYNEQFF; CDR3nt: TGTGCCAGCAGCCCCGGACAGTACTCCTACAATGAGCAGTTCTTC
v_gene: TRBV15; d_gene: NA; abundance: NA; j_gene: TRBJ1-2; CDR3aa: CATSSARPVSGYTF; CDR3nt: TGTGCCACCAGCAGCGCTCGGCCGGTCAGTGGCTACACCTTC
v_gene: TRBV10-3; d_gene: TRBD1; abundance: NA; j_gene: TRBJ2-3; CDR3aa: CAISESGQRRADTQYF; CDR3nt: TGTGCCATCAGTGAGTCGGGACAGCGAAGGGCAGATACGCAGTATTTT
v_gene: TRBV9; d_gene: TRBD1; abundance: NA; j_gene: TRBJ1-2; CDR3aa: CASSEAGTGRGYTF; CDR3nt: TGTGCCAGCAGCGAGGCCGGGACAGGGCGAGGCTACACCTTC
v_gene: TRBV10-3; d_gene: NA; abundance: NA; j_gene: TRBJ2-1; CDR3aa: CAISELGGSNNEQFF; CDR3nt: TGTGCCATCAGTGAGTTAGGGGGGTCTAACAATGAGCAGTTCTTC
v_gene: TRBV28; d_gene: TRBD1; abundance: NA; j_gene: TRBJ1-2; CDR3aa: CASRLTGAGIYYGYTF; CDR3nt: TGTGCCAGCAGGCTGACAGGGGCCGGGATATATTATGGCTACACCTTC
v_gene: TRBV5-5; d_gene: NA; abundance: NA; j_gene: TRBJ1-3; CDR3aa: CASSLAGLTGNTIYF; CDR3nt: TGTGCCAGCAGCTTGGCCGGCTTAACTGGAAACACCATATATTTT
v_gene: TRBV19; d_gene: NA; abundance: NA; j_gene: TRBJ1-5; CDR3aa: CASSIWTGHQPQHF; CDR3nt: TGTGCCAGTAGTATATGGACCGGGCATCAGCCCCAGCATTTT
v_gene: TRBV2; d_gene: TRBD2; abundance: NA; j_gene: TRBJ2-4; CDR3aa: CASSLSLGLADIQYF; CDR3nt: TGTGCCAGCAGCCTCTCCCTTGGACTAGCAGACATTCAGTACTTC
v_gene: TRBV5-6; d_gene: NA; abundance: NA; j_gene: TRBJ2-1; CDR3aa: CASSLDPPAEQFF; CDR3nt: TGTGCCAGCAGCTTGGACCCGCCCGCTGAGCAGTTCTTC
v_gene: TRBV30; d_gene: NA; abundance: few; j_gene: TRBJ1-5; CDR3aa: CAWSPGSNQPQHF; CDR3nt: TGTGCCTGGAGTCCAGGGAGCAATCAGCCCCAGCATTTT
v_gene: TRBV7-8; d_gene: NA; abundance: few; j_gene: TRBJ2-5; CDR3aa: CASSLLQGPSSTQYF; CDR3nt: TGTGCCAGCAGCTTACTTCAGGGACCATCGAGTACCCAGTACTTC
v_gene: TRBV30; d_gene: NA; abundance: few; j_gene: TRBJ2-1; CDR3aa: CAWSVPDERTYNEQFF; CDR3nt: TGTGCCTGGAGTGTACCTGACGAGCGGACCTACAATGAGCAGTTCTTC